The entry below describes one TCR beta chain. V shed 3 bases and J 3 bases; nucleotides not matched to a gene: 1. Germline CDR1 SQVTM, CDR2 ANQGSEA. The CDR3 extends over 12 amino acids. The source of the sample is a study of blood T cell repertoires in COVID-19. The repertoire was sequenced with immunoSEQ multiplex PCR; TCRdb's copy has only in-frame clones and lacks some. The sample has approximately 150,000 clones, about 83% seen once. The rearrangement links TRBV29-1 to TRBJ2-7, with 8 bases lining up with TRBD1. Sequencing was done on a sample of peripheral blood. The source is a woman of 80 years or more with COVID-19, enrolled during active disease. The CDR3 region has the DNA TGCAGCGTTGAGGACAGGGACTACGAGCAGTACTTC. Residues: CSVEDRDYEQYF.